The clone carrying this T cell receptor beta chain was seen more than once but under ten times. Its antigen is as yet unknown. The CDR3 is 13 residues long. CDR1 and CDR2 (germline): DFQATT, SNEGSKA (reference sequence). Trimming removed 4 bases at V and 0 bases at J, with 7 bases between. Each of the donors had roughly 9.1 milliliters of peripheral blood drawn into EDTA-treated Vacutainer tubes. Combining a sample-barcoded 5' primer with a J-beta primer mix, a second PCR ran for roughly 6 to 12 cycles. TCRdb fed the 5' RACE reads into MiXCR, producing one record per CDR3 protein. The data hold 550,000 to 750,000 distinct CDR3 sequences, with 20% to 25% observed a single time. The entry originates in a study of blood T cells in healthy people across ages. Study observations and caveats: Older individuals had lower TCR beta diversity per million T cells (the decline was roughly linear).

The chain combines TRBV20-1 with TRBJ2-4; weak D call: TRBD1 (6 bases). The TCR comes from a man between 65 and 80 years old in good health. Source material: blood. CDR3 in amino acids: CSATGVAKNIQYF. CDR3 nucleotide sequence: TGCAGTGCTACAGGGGTAGCCAAAAACATTCAGTACTTC.